The rows below give T cell receptor beta chains drawn from one sample of a study of blood T cell repertoires in COVID-19. The table came from immunoSEQ multiplex PCR; TCRdb's copy has only in-frame clones and leaves some out. This table holds hundreds of thousands of clones, about 85% found once. Sequences were obtained from peripheral blood. The receptor set was obtained from a human donor in a cohort sampled during active COVID-19. The CDR3 runs from the conserved cysteine through the conserved F or W. Each record gives: clone size, CDR3 length, D gene, V gene, CDR3 protein. D genes are given only for firm matches. Clone size, where shown, is once, few, many, or a class for clones that have expanded.

clone_size: .; cdr3_length: 19; d_call: TRBD2; v_call: TRBV3-1/TRBV3-2; cdr3_aa: CASSQDIGLAGAGANVLTF
clone_size: .; cdr3_length: 13; d_call: .; v_call: TRBV5-1; cdr3_aa: CASSSSGPDTQYF
clone_size: .; cdr3_length: 13; d_call: .; v_call: TRBV12-3/TRBV12-4; cdr3_aa: CASSLERGQPQHF
clone_size: .; cdr3_length: 13; d_call: TRBD1; v_call: TRBV30; cdr3_aa: CAYSGTGGEKLFF
clone_size: .; cdr3_length: 12; d_call: .; v_call: TRBV19; cdr3_aa: CASRQGNQPQHF
clone_size: .; cdr3_length: 16; d_call: .; v_call: TRBV6-5; cdr3_aa: CASSYSSTGIYNEQFF
clone_size: .; cdr3_length: 13; d_call: .; v_call: TRBV19; cdr3_aa: CASSPQGSYGYTF
clone_size: .; cdr3_length: 16; d_call: .; v_call: TRBV4-2; cdr3_aa: CASSQGSGGNADTQYF
clone_size: .; cdr3_length: 13; d_call: .; v_call: TRBV12-3/TRBV12-4; cdr3_aa: CASTQRPRGTQYF
clone_size: .; cdr3_length: 14; d_call: TRBD2; v_call: TRBV27; cdr3_aa: CASSLLAGGREQFF
clone_size: .; cdr3_length: 12; d_call: .; v_call: TRBV19; cdr3_aa: CASSIGQETQYF
clone_size: .; cdr3_length: 14; d_call: .; v_call: TRBV7-8; cdr3_aa: CASSLGLSGTEAFF
clone_size: once; cdr3_length: 16; d_call: .; v_call: TRBV5-1; cdr3_aa: CASSLGTDWAQETQYF
clone_size: .; cdr3_length: 15; d_call: .; v_call: TRBV24-1; cdr3_aa: CATSDFNSGANVLTF
clone_size: .; cdr3_length: 14; d_call: .; v_call: TRBV29-1; cdr3_aa: CSVVTRSSYNEQFF